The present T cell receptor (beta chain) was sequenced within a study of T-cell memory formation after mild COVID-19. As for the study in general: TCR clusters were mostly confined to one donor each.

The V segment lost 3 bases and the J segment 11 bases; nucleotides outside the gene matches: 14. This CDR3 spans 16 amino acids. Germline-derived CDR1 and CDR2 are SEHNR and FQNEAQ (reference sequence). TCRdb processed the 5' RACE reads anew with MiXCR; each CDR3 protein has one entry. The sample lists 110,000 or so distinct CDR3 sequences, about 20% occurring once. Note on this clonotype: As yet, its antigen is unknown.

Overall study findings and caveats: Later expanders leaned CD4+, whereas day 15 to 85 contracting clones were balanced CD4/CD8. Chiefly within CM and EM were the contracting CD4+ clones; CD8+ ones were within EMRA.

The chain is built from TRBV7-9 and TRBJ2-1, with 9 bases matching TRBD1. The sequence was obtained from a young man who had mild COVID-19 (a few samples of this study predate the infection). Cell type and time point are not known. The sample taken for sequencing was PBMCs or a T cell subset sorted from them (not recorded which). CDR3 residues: CASSFPDRGDLRKQFF. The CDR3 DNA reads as TGTGCCAGCAGCTTCCCGGACAGGGGTGACCTTCGAAAGCAGTTCTTC.